This T cell receptor (beta chain) derives from a study of human T cells and chemical hapten exposure. Study at large: Application of 0.01% DPC to the upper back was done by patch test, with a reading at 6 days.

The germline V gene has CDR1 DFQATT and CDR2 SNEGSKA (reference sequence). This CDR3 region has 15 residues. Trimming left V 6 bases short and J 0 bases short, with 15 bases between. Regarding time point: patch test 3, about 24 weeks after DPC sensitization. Treatment given: therapeutic diphenylcyclopropenone sensitization with weekly scalp DPC. This clonotype was recorded a few times. As the library was built, unique molecular identifiers were attached to individual cDNA molecules. Each CDR3 protein is one row after TCRdb ran MiXCR on the RACE reads. The sample yields about 52,000 distinct CDR3 sequences, approximately 9.9% seen once.

Sample: whole blood, taken in connection with sensitization to the hapten diphenylcyclopropenone (DPC). The chain is built from TRBV20-1 and TRBJ1-5; possible D gene TRBD1, 5 bases. The TCR sequence derives from a woman in her thirties or forties with alopecia areata. Some clones in this sample may be carry-over from other donors' samples. The DNA of the CDR3 is TGCAGTGCCCCCTTATTACAGGTTAGCAATCAGCCCCAGCATTTT. Its protein is CSAPLLQVSNQPQHF.